The 22 T cell receptor beta chains listed next were all sequenced from one sample in a study of shared T cell receptors in the human thymus. Sequencing was performed with immunoSEQ multiplex PCR; in TCRdb, only in-frame clones are kept and a portion is missing. The table lists fewer than 700,000 clones, 88% of them singletons. The data also belong to a second study, concerning human thymus T cells.

Sequenced sample: thymocytes. These TCRs come from a boy under two years old with a congenital heart defect.

The chain recombines TRBV6-5 with TRBJ2-7, with a weak D call TRBD1 (6 bases). Trimming took off 0 bases at V and 4 bases at J, with 16 bases between the two ends. Germline V CDR1 and CDR2: MNHEY, SVGAGI. The CDR3 runs 16 residues. CDR3 coding DNA: TGTGCCAGCAGTTACTCGAACAGGGTTATTGGGTACGAGCAGTACTTC. This encodes CASSYSNRVIGYEQYF.

J is TRBJ2-1 and V is TRBV18, with 11 bases fitting TRBD2. CDR1 and CDR2 (germline): KGHSH, LQKENI. Unmatched junction bases numbered 8, after V lost 1 base and J lost 0 bases. CDR3 length: 19 amino acids. DNA for the CDR3: TGTGCCAGCTCACCACATCAGACTAGCGGGGAGTACTCCTACAATGAGCAGTTCTTC. Translation gives CASSPHQTSGEYSYNEQFF.

The CDR3 protein is CASSLGLAEYNEQFF. The CDR3 bases are TGTGCCAGCAGCCTAGGACTAGCGGAGTACAATGAGCAGTTCTTC. V is TRBV7-9 and J is TRBJ2-1; 10 bases are a match to TRBD2. Trimming took 5 bases from V and 4 from J; bases not matched to a gene: 5. CDR3 length: 15 amino acids. Germline CDR1 SEHNR, CDR2 FQNEAQ (reference sequence).

The V and J genes are TRBV5-5 and TRBJ2-7; TRBD2 might be the D (5 bases). Germline-derived CDR1 and CDR2 are SGHKS and YYEKEE (reference sequence). V was trimmed by 4 bases and J by 3 bases, leaving 11 bases between them. The CDR3 runs to 13 residues. DNA for the CDR3: TGTGCCAGCAGCCCTTGGCGGGTCTACGAGCAGTACTTC. Protein: CASSPWRVYEQYF.

The rearrangement links TRBV5-1 to TRBJ2-1, with TRBD1 as a possible D gene (5 bases). There are 14 residues in the CDR3. The ends were cut back, 0 bases at V and 6 bases at J, with 10 bases in the middle. Germline V gives CDR1 SGHRS, CDR2 YFSETQ. CDR3: CASSLEDTTNEQFF. DNA of the CDR3: TGCGCCAGCAGCTTGGAGGACACAACCAATGAGCAGTTCTTC.

The rearrangement uses TRBV13 and TRBJ1-4; no reliable D call. There are 13 residues in the CDR3. Per germline, CDR1 PRHDT and CDR2 FYEKMQ (reference sequence). The V end lost 2 bases, the J end lost 8 bases, and 9 bases lay between the germline ends. CDR3 residues: CASSLPTPEKLFF. The DNA of the CDR3 is TGTGCCAGCAGCTTACCGACACCCGAAAAACTGTTTTTT.

This chain joins TRBV4-1 and TRBJ2-1, with D possibly TRBD2 on 6 matching bases. The length of the CDR3 is 19 residues. V was pared by 1 base and J by 0 bases, with 19 bases between. In germline, CDR1 is MGHRA, CDR2 YSYEKL. CDR3 sequence reads: CASSQAFLSGLSSYNEQFF. The CDR3 nucleotides read TGCGCCAGCAGCCAAGCTTTCCTATCCGGACTAAGCTCCTACAATGAGCAGTTCTTC.

V is TRBV29-1 and J is TRBJ1-1; tentative D call: TRBD1 (5 bases). Germline V gene lookup returns CDR1 SQVTM and CDR2 ANQGSEA. This CDR3 region has 14 residues. Between the trimmed V and J ends, which lost 4 bases and 3 bases, there was a span of 15 bases. The CDR3 DNA is TGCAGCGTTGTCGACAGTAGGAGGGACACTGAAGCTTTCTTT. It codes for CSVVDSRRDTEAFF.

This clone was recorded only once. This chain uses TRBV5-6 with TRBJ2-3; TRBD2 is a possible D gene (6 bases). The V and J ends lost 1 base and 0 bases respectively, with 15 bases between them. The CDR3 loop spans 17 amino acids. CDR1 and CDR2 from the germline V gene are SGHDT and YYEEEE. DNA of the CDR3: TGTGCCAGCAGCTTGAGGTTGAGCGGGTCTAGCACAGATACGCAGTATTTT. It yields the protein CASSLRLSGSSTDTQYF.

The V call is TRBV11-3, the J call TRBJ2-7; TRBD1 matches 9 bases. The CDR3 runs 15 residues. V lost 4 bases, J lost 5 bases, and 9 bases stayed unmatched. Germline CDR1 reads SGHNT; CDR2 reads YENEEA. The DNA for the CDR3 is TGTGCCAGCAGCTCCCCGGACAGGGGAGGGGACGAGCAGTACTTC. The encoded protein is CASSSPDRGGDEQYF.

This clone has only one observation. DNA of the CDR3: TGTGCCAGCAGCGTAGGCGGCGCAAAAGAGACCCAGTACTTC. This translates into CASSVGGAKETQYF. The chain employs TRBV9 and TRBJ2-5; no clear D. The V and J ends lost 0 bases and 3 bases respectively, with 9 bases between them. Germline lookup yields CDR1 SGDLS and CDR2 YYNGEE. The CDR3 spans 14 residues.

The chain uses TRBV30 and TRBJ2-2; a possible D gene is TRBD2 (6 bases). Looked up from germline, CDR1 is GTSNPN and CDR2 is SVGIG (reference sequence). V dropped 4 bases and J dropped 4 bases, with 10 bases sitting between them. The length of the CDR3 is 13 residues. The CDR3 sequence: CAWTMGGTGELFF. The CDR3, as DNA: TGTGCCTGGACAATGGGGGGCACCGGGGAGCTGTTTTTT. The entire variable domain, with the rest obtained from reference TRBV30 and TRBJ2-2, is as follows: SQTIHQWPATLVQPVGSPLSLECTVEGTSNPNLYWYRQAAGRGLQLLFYSVGIGQISSEVPQNLSASRPQDRQFILSSKKLLLSDSGFYLCAWTMGGTGELFFGEGSRLTVL.

This chain joins TRBV9 and TRBJ1-3, with 7 bases matching TRBD1. This CDR3 contains 15 residues. Germline V gene sequence: CDR1 SGDLS, CDR2 YYNGEE. J gave up 4 bases and V 4 bases, and 8 bases lay outside the gene matches. CDR3 region: CASSSRGVGGNTIYF. Here the CDR3 DNA reads TGTGCCAGCAGCTCCAGGGGGGTGGGAGGAAACACCATATATTTT.

The rearrangement uses TRBV6-4 and TRBJ2-3; 11 nucleotides agree with TRBD1. Germline CDR1 and CDR2: MRHNA and SNTAGT. CDR3 length: 21 residues. V was pared by 2 bases and J by 0 bases, with 16 bases of the junction left unmatched. The CDR3 DNA reads as TGTGCCAGCAGTGACGCTGGGGACAGGGGGAAATTCTATACTAGCACAGATACGCAGTATTTT. It encodes CASSDAGDRGKFYTSTDTQYF.

V usage is TRBV10-3 and J usage is TRBJ1-5; D call uncertain. Trimming removed 11 bases from V and 3 bases from J, with 20 bases in between. The CDR3 length is 15 residues. CDR1 and CDR2 from the germline V gene are ENHRY and SYGVKD. CDR3: CASAGKGAYNQPQHF. The CDR3 region has the DNA TGTGCCTCCGCCGGGAAAGGTGCTTACAATCAGCCCCAGCATTTT.

The CDR3 loop reads CASSQDDRETDQPQHF. CDR3 nucleotides: TGCGCCAGCAGCCAAGATGACAGGGAAACCGATCAGCCCCAGCATTTT. The chain is built from TRBV4-1 and TRBJ1-5, with 7 bases that match TRBD1. The CDR3 is 16 amino acids. Per germline, CDR1 MGHRA and CDR2 YSYEKL. The J segment lost 5 bases and the V segment lost 0 bases, leaving 7 bases of the junction unmatched.

The rearrangement joins TRBV7-9 to TRBJ2-2, with D hard to call. V dropped 5 bases and J dropped 5 bases, with 12 bases sitting between them. The germline V gene encodes CDR1 SEHNR and CDR2 FQNEAQ (reference sequence). The CDR3 is 14 amino acids. CDR3 sequence reads: CASSPGFLTGELFF. The CDR3 nucleotides read TGTGCCAGCAGCCCAGGATTTCTTACCGGGGAGCTGTTTTTT.

The CDR3 is CAWSLEGRITDYGYTF. DNA for the CDR3: TGTGCCTGGAGTCTAGAGGGCAGGATTACCGACTATGGCTACACCTTC. J is TRBJ1-2 and V is TRBV30; no definite D call. The CDR3 length is 16 residues. Germline assignment: CDR1 GTSNPN and CDR2 SVGIG (reference sequence). Trimming removed 2 bases at V and 3 bases at J, with 19 bases between.

CDR3: CSVEDTQVGGLAGDRDSYEQYF. CDR3 nucleotide sequence: TGCAGCGTTGAAGATACACAGGTAGGAGGTCTAGCGGGAGATCGGGACTCCTACGAGCAGTACTTC. J is TRBJ2-7 and V is TRBV29-1; 10 bases line up with TRBD2. The trim removed 0 bases at V and 0 bases at J, leaving 23 bases unmatched. The CDR3 covers 22 residues. Germline CDR1 is SQVTM and CDR2 is ANQGSEA.

The chain recombines TRBV18 with TRBJ2-5; 7 nucleotides line up with TRBD2. Trimming at V came to 1 base and at J to 1 base, leaving 0 bases not matched to a gene. This CDR3 comprises 14 residues. CDR1 is KGHSH and CDR2 is LQKENI in the germline V gene. CDR3 sequence: CASSPRGGQETQYF. Here the CDR3 DNA reads TGTGCCAGCTCACCACGGGGGGGCCAAGAGACCCAGTACTTC.

This chain connects TRBV30 to TRBJ2-3; possible D gene TRBD1, 5 bases. Trimming removed 3 bases from V and 5 bases from J, with 12 bases in between. Germline-derived CDR1 and CDR2 are GTSNPN and SVGIG (reference sequence). This CDR3 comprises 13 residues. The CDR3 coding sequence is TGTGCCTGGAGCGTTCCCAGGGAAGATACGCAGTATTTT. Translated: CAWSVPREDTQYF.

The J gene is TRBJ1-2, the V gene TRBV25-1, with D possibly TRBD1 on 6 matching bases. CDR1 and CDR2 (germline): MGHDK, SYGVNS. CDR3 length: 13 amino acids. V was trimmed by 3 bases and J by 6 bases, leaving 11 bases between them. CDR3 sequence (DNA): TGTGCCAGCAGTGAGGACAGAATCGATGGCTACACCTTC. As protein: CASSEDRIDGYTF.